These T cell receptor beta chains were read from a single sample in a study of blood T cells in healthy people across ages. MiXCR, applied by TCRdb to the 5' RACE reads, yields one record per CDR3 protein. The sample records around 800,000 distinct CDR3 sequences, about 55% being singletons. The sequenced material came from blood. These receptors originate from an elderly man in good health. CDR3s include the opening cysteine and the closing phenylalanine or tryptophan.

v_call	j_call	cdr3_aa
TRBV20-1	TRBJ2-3	CSARGGAGGTDTQYF
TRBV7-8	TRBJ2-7	CASSLGTKSEQYF
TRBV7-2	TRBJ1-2	CASRTAGPGIYGYTF
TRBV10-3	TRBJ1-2	CAISEGQTYGYTF
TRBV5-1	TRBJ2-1	CASSPPGNEQFF
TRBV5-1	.	CASSPGQGAMVWETQYF
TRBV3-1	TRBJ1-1	CASSQRDRGPNTEAFF
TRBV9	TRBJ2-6	CASSVTGYSSGANVLTF
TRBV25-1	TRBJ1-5	CASSETTEGPSNQPQHF
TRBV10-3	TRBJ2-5	CAISDHQGYSETQYF
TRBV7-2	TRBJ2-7	CASSLWTSGSSYEQYF
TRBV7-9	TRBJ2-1	CASSPKGREGNEQFF
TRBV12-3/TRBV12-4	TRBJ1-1	CASSLGESAGEAFF
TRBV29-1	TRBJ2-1	CSVSIPYPNEQFF
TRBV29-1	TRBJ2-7	CSVARTSDSYEQYF
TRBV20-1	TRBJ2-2	CSARRLAGGPYTGELFF
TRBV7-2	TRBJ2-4	CASSRPSVLAKNIQYF
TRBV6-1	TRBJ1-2	CASSEGNGYYGYTF
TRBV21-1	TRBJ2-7	CASSKEPRGIGEQYF